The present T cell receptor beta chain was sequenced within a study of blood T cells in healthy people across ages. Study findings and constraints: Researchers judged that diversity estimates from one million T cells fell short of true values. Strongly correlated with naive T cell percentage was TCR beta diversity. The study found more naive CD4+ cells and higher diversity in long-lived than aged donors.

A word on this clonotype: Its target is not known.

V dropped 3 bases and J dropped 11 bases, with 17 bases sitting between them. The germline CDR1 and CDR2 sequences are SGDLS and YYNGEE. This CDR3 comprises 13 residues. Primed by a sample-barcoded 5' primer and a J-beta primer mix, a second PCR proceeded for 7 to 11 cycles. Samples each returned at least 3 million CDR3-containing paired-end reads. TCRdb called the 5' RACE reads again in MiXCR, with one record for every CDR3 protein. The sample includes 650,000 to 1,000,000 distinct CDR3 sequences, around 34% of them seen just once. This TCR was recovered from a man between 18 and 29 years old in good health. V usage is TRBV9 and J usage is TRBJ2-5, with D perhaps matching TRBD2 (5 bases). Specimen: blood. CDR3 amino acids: CASSGSGVNEQYF. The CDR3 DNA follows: TGTGCCAGCAGCGGCTCCGGGGTTAATGAGCAGTACTTC.